Following are 17 T cell receptor beta chains from one sample sequenced in a study of control samples from healthy donors and cancer patients. Sequenced by immunoSEQ multiplex PCR; TCRdb stores in-frame clones only, minus some. The sample consists of around 170,000 clones, 85% to 90% of them appearing once. What was sequenced was blood. Receptor source: a woman aged 45-65 years in good health.

The genes are TRBV19 and TRBJ2-7; D uncertain. This CDR3 region has 13 residues. Germline loops: CDR1 LNHDA, CDR2 SQIVND (reference sequence). The V gene lost 6 bases and the J gene lost 3 bases, with 12 bases spanning the gap. The CDR3 nucleotides read TGTGCCAGTAGGGCACCTAGGAACTACGAGCAGTACTTC. Translated, it gives CASRAPRNYEQYF.

This clone has more than one count but fewer than ten. V gene TRBV2 combines with J gene TRBJ1-5; perhaps TRBD1 as D (6 bases). V lost 5 bases, J lost 1 base, and 15 bases lay in between. The CDR3 sequence is 16 residues long. Germline V gives CDR1 SNHLY, CDR2 FYNNEI. CDR3: CASSYNRAGSNQPQHF. DNA for the CDR3: TGTGCCAGCAGTTACAACAGGGCCGGGAGCAATCAGCCCCAGCATTTT. The full variable domain, completed using reference TRBV2 and TRBJ1-5, is EPEVTQTPSHQVTQMGQEVILRCVPISNHLYFYWYRQILGQKVEFLVSFYNNEISEKSEIFDDQFSVERPDGSNFTLKIRSTKLEDSAMYFCASSYNRAGSNQPQHFGDGTRLSIL.

The count of this clone is one. This chain joins TRBV12-3 or TRBV12-4 and TRBJ1-5; the D is unclear. V dropped 1 base and J dropped 3 bases, with 4 bases sitting between them. This CDR3 region has 13 residues. The CDR3 spells CASSLGTNQPQHF. CDR3 DNA: TGTGCCAGCAGTTTAGGGACCAATCAGCCCCAGCATTTT.

The chain has TRBV6-2 or TRBV6-3 and TRBJ2-3; D gene uncertain. The CDR3 extends over 17 amino acids. Trimming shortened V by 5 bases and J by 4 bases, and 22 bases separated the two germline ends. Germline V gene data show CDR1 as MNHEY and CDR2 as SVGEGT. The CDR3 reads CASSHGEVEQSSDTQYF. As DNA, the CDR3 is TGTGCCAGCAGTCACGGCGAGGTTGAACAATCCTCAGATACGCAGTATTTT.

This sequence joins TRBV7-2 and TRBJ2-7, with 11 positions matching TRBD2. Germline-derived CDR1 and CDR2 are SGHTA and FQGNSA. V dropped 6 bases and J dropped 6; count of bases not matched to a gene: 7. The CDR3 covers 14 residues. The CDR3 here is CASRPSGGQGEQYF. CDR3 coding DNA: TGTGCCAGCAGACCTAGCGGGGGGCAGGGCGAGCAGTACTTC.

The rearrangement joins TRBV18 to TRBJ2-1; a weak D match, TRBD1 (5 bases). Germline V gives CDR1 KGHSH, CDR2 LQKENI. This CDR3 is 13 amino acids long. Trimming left V 1 base short and J 10 bases short, with 11 bases between. The chain's CDR3 is CASSPLSGREQFF. CDR3 DNA sequence: TGTGCCAGCTCACCACTATCAGGGCGGGAGCAGTTCTTC.

The chain joins TRBV5-1 to TRBJ2-2; D is ambiguous. Trimming pared 0 bases from V and 5 bases from J, leaving 5 bases between. The CDR3 totals 13 residues. The germline CDR1 and CDR2 sequences are SGHRS and YFSETQ. CDR3 DNA: TGCGCCAGCAGCTTGGTTGTGACCGGGGAGCTGTTTTTT. Translating it yields CASSLVVTGELFF.

This chain links TRBV4-1 with TRBJ1-1, with D perhaps TRBD1 (5 bases). CDR1 is MGHRA and CDR2 is YSYEKL in the germline V gene. The V gene lost 4 bases and the J gene lost 4 bases, with 22 bases spanning the gap. The CDR3 spans 17 residues. Written as DNA, the CDR3 is TGCGCCAGCAGCCTACTAGGAGGGGTTCCGTCTACCACTGAAGCTTTCTTT. Translated, it gives CASSLLGGVPSTTEAFF.

The chain employs TRBV9 and TRBJ1-3; D might be TRBD1 (5 bases). V lost 3 bases to trimming and J lost 0 bases, with 13 bases between them. The V gene's germline CDR1 is SGDLS and CDR2 YYNGEE. This CDR3 contains 16 residues. The CDR3 nucleotides read TGTGCCAGCAGCGGGGACTGGACCTTCTCTGGAAACACCATATATTTT. Encoded protein: CASSGDWTFSGNTIYF.

J is TRBJ2-1 and V is TRBV19, with D perhaps TRBD1 (6 bases). Germline CDR1 reads LNHDA; CDR2 reads SQIVND (reference sequence). Trimming took 1 base from V and 7 from J, leaving 17 bases between them. This CDR3 spans 16 amino acids. CDR3 sequence reads: CASSIVKTGLGNEQFF. The CDR3 DNA follows: TGTGCCAGTAGTATAGTCAAAACAGGGTTAGGAAATGAGCAGTTCTTC.

The chain is built from TRBV6-5 and TRBJ1-2; perhaps TRBD1 as D (6 bases). V lost 6 bases and J 4 bases, leaving 15 bases between the germline ends. The length of the CDR3 is 14 residues. The germline V gene has CDR1 MNHEY and CDR2 SVGAGI. The CDR3 region has the DNA TGTGCCAGCAGAAACCAACAGGGTTTCTATGGCTACACCTTC. Protein sequence: CASRNQQGFYGYTF.

The chain is built from TRBV18 and TRBJ1-1, with D possibly TRBD1 on 5 matching bases. The CDR3 is 17 amino acids. Germline CDR1 and CDR2: KGHSH and LQKENI. V lost 2 bases, J lost 3 bases, and 19 bases lay in between. CDR3 bases: TGTGCCAGCTCACCAATGTCGGGTAGCAGGGTATACACTGAAGCTTTCTTT. Encoded protein: CASSPMSGSRVYTEAFF.

The CDR3 DNA reads TGTGCCAGCAGTTCCGGGACGGCTCAATGGGGTCAGCCCCAGCATTTT. Translated, it gives CASSSGTAQWGQPQHF. V usage is TRBV6-2 or TRBV6-3 and J usage is TRBJ1-5; perhaps TRBD1 as D (5 bases). The V gene's germline CDR1 is MNHEY and CDR2 SVGEGT. V was clipped by 4 bases and J by 6 bases, with 19 bases between them. The CDR3 extends over 16 amino acids.

This chain uses TRBV30 with TRBJ1-3; no clear D. The CDR3 has 14 residues. Trimming shortened V by 5 bases and J by 4 bases, and 15 bases separated the two germline ends. Per the germline V gene, CDR1 is GTSNPN and CDR2 is SVGIG (reference sequence). DNA for the CDR3: TGTGCCTGGGGGCGGGAGGCAGCAGGAAACACCATATATTTT. Translated, it gives CAWGREAAGNTIYF.

The chain joins TRBV29-1 to TRBJ2-3; D may be TRBD1 (6 bases). Germline V gene lookup returns CDR1 SQVTM and CDR2 ANQGSEA. The CDR3 totals 13 residues. V lost 4 bases to trimming and J lost 0 bases, with 8 bases between them. The CDR3: CSVAGQSTDTQYF. In DNA, the CDR3 is TGCAGCGTTGCAGGACAGAGCACAGATACGCAGTATTTT.

The chain is built from TRBV6-5 and TRBJ2-7; D uncertain. This CDR3 spans 14 amino acids. CDR1 MNHEY and CDR2 SVGAGI come from the germline V gene. V lost 4 bases and J lost 3, with 13 bases in between. Here the CDR3 reads CASSSLRRDYEQYF. As DNA, the CDR3 is TGTGCCAGCAGTTCTCTTAGAAGAGACTACGAGCAGTACTTC.

The chain employs TRBV7-3 and TRBJ2-1; perhaps TRBD1 as D (5 bases). CDR1 SGHTA and CDR2 FQGTGA come from the germline V gene. The V and J ends lost 0 bases and 3 bases respectively, with 9 bases between them. The CDR3 is 15 amino acids. The CDR3 nucleotides are TGTGCCAGCAGCTTAACAGGGGCCAGCTACAATGAGCAGTTCTTC. The encoded protein is CASSLTGASYNEQFF. Full variable domain (outside the CDR3, taken from reference TRBV7-3 and TRBJ2-1): GAGVSQTPSNKVTEKGKYVELRCDPISGHTALYWYRQSLGQGPEFLIYFQGTGAADDSGLPNDRFFAVRPEGSVSTLKIQRTERGDSAVYLCASSLTGASYNEQFFGPGTRLTVL.